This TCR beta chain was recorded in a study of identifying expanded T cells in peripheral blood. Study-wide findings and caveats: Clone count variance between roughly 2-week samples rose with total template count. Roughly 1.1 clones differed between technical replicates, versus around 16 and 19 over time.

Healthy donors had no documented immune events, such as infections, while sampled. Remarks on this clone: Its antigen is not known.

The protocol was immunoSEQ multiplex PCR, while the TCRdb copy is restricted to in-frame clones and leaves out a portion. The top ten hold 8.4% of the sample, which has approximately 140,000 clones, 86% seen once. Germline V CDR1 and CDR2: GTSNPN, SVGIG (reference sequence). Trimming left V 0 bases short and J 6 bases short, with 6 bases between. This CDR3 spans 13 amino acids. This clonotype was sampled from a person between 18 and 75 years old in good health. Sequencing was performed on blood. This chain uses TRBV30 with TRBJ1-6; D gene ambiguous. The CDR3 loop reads CAWSVQTNSPLHF. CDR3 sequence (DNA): TGTGCCTGGAGTGTACAGACTAATTCACCCCTCCACTTT.